Listed below are T cell receptor beta chains from one sample, sequenced in a study of blood T cell repertoires in COVID-19. Sequenced by immunoSEQ multiplex PCR; TCRdb stores in-frame clones only, minus some. The repertoire holds about 170,000 clones, with less than 85% as singletons. Input material: PBMCs or T cells enriched from blood (not recorded which). These TCRs come from a woman between 50 and 59 years old who had recovered from COVID-19. CDR3s include the opening cysteine and the closing phenylalanine or tryptophan. D genes are given only for firm matches. Size is omitted from some rows. Given values are once, few, many or a class for expanded clones.

v_call,clone_size,j_call,d_call,cdr3_nt,cdr3_aa
TRBV28,.,TRBJ1-5,.,TGTGCCAGCACCCCATCGGGGTTCGGCAATCAGCCCCAGCATTTT,CASTPSGFGNQPQHF
TRBV28,.,TRBJ1-2,.,TGTGCCAGCAGTTTTTCACGGGGCTACACCTTC,CASSFSRGYTF
TRBV29-1,few,TRBJ1-1,.,TGCAGCGTCCCATCGGACCCAAGGGGGTTTCCCGCAAGTACTGAAGCTTTCTTT,CSVPSDPRGFPASTEAFF
TRBV29-1,.,TRBJ2-1,TRBD2,TGCAGCGTTGTCGGGCTAGCGGGGGCGCCTTACAATGAGCAGTTCTTC,CSVVGLAGAPYNEQFF
TRBV13,.,TRBJ1-6,.,TGTGCCAGCAGCAGCGGCTCCTATAATTCACCCCTCCACTTT,CASSSGSYNSPLHF
TRBV3-1/TRBV3-2,once,TRBJ2-5,TRBD2,TGTGCCAGCGGGATAGTTGCGGGAGGGCCATGGGAGACCCAGTACTTC,CASGIVAGGPWETQYF
TRBV9,.,TRBJ2-6,TRBD2,TGTGCCAGCAACCGCGGGAGGGCATCTGGGGCCAACGTCCTGACTTTC,CASNRGRASGANVLTF
TRBV5-4,.,TRBJ1-1,.,TGTGCCAGCCCCTCTCATGCGGCTACTACGAACACTGAAGCTTTCTTT,CASPSHAATTNTEAFF
TRBV11-1,.,TRBJ2-5,TRBD2,TGTGCCAGCAGCCCCGGGACTAGCAAAGAGACCCAGTACTTC,CASSPGTSKETQYF
TRBV7-2,few,TRBJ1-1,.,TGTGCCAGCAGCTTTGGGGGGAGAACTGAAGCTTTCTTT,CASSFGGRTEAFF
TRBV15,.,TRBJ1-3,.,TGTGCCACCAGCAGATCTAACTCTGGAAACACCATATATTTT,CATSRSNSGNTIYF
TRBV3-1/TRBV3-2,.,TRBJ2-5,.,TGTGCCAGCAGCCAAGGTCCAGGTGGCCACTTC,CASSQGPGGHF
TRBV10-2,.,TRBJ2-1,.,TGCGCCAGCAGGGGGGACTCCCCTTATGAGCAGTTCTTC,CASRGDSPYEQFF
TRBV5-1,.,TRBJ2-5,.,TGCGCCAGCAGCACCGGACAGCAAGAGACCCAGTACTTC,CASSTGQQETQYF
TRBV27,.,TRBJ1-1,.,TGTGCCAGCAGTTTCGGGGAGGGACGAAAAGCTTTCTTT,CASSFGEGRKAFF
TRBV6-2/TRBV6-3,.,TRBJ2-1,TRBD2,TGTGCCAGCAGCCGGGACAGGAGGATACCGGGACTAGCGGGAGTATCCTACAATGAGCAGTTCTTC,CASSRDRRIPGLAGVSYNEQFF
TRBV7-2,.,TRBJ1-4,.,TGTGCCAGCAGCTTAGGGCAGACTAATGAAAAACTGTTTTTT,CASSLGQTNEKLFF
TRBV11-3,.,TRBJ2-6,.,TGTGCCAGCAGCTCTGGGACTTCCGGCTCTGGGGCCAACGTCCTGACTTTC,CASSSGTSGSGANVLTF
TRBV28,.,TRBJ2-4,.,TGTGCCAGCAGTCCCCGGGGGAACATTCAGTACTTC,CASSPRGNIQYF
TRBV5-6,once,TRBJ1-5,.,TGTGCCAGCAGCTTGGGGGGCGGTCAGCCCCAGCATTTT,CASSLGGGQPQHF
TRBV7-9,.,TRBJ1-1,TRBD1,TGTGCCAGCAGCCTGCGGACAGGGTTAACTGAAGCTTTCTTT,CASSLRTGLTEAFF
TRBV7-9,.,TRBJ2-5,.,TGTGCCAGCAGTCTCGCGGCTGATGGGGAGACCCAGTACTTC,CASSLAADGETQYF
TRBV5-6,.,TRBJ1-2,TRBD1,TGTGCCAGCAGCTCCCCGGACAGGGTGTATGGCTACACCTTC,CASSSPDRVYGYTF
TRBV11-2,many,TRBJ2-5,TRBD2,TGTGCCAGCAGCCCCAGCGTCACTAGCGGGGTTCGAGAGACCCAGTACTTC,CASSPSVTSGVRETQYF
TRBV18,.,TRBJ2-3,.,TGTGCCAGCTCATCACGAATCAGGGGAAGGGGAACAGATACGCAGTATTTT,CASSSRIRGRGTDTQYF
TRBV18,.,TRBJ2-2,.,TGTGCCAGCTCACCACGGACCCTCGGGGCCGGGGAGCTGTTTTTT,CASSPRTLGAGELFF
TRBV7-9,.,TRBJ2-5,.,TGTGCCAGCAGCTTTGGTACATTTCAAGAGACCCAGTACTTC,CASSFGTFQETQYF
TRBV9,.,TRBJ2-5,TRBD2,TGTGCCAGCAACCCTCGGGGAGGGATAAACCAAGAGACCCAGTACTTC,CASNPRGGINQETQYF
TRBV2,few,TRBJ2-1,.,TGTGCCAGGCAGGACAGACCCGACAATGAGCAGTTCTTC,CARQDRPDNEQFF
TRBV3-1/TRBV3-2,.,TRBJ1-1,.,TGTGCCAGCAAGAACAGAAACACTGAAGCTTTCTTT,CASKNRNTEAFF
TRBV5-6,.,TRBJ1-5,TRBD1,TGTGCCAGCAGACGGACAGGCGAGAGTCAGCCCCAGCATTTT,CASRRTGESQPQHF
TRBV24-1,.,TRBJ2-5,.,TGTGCCACCAGTGATCAAACGGGTGGAGAGACCCAGTACTTC,CATSDQTGGETQYF
TRBV6-2/TRBV6-3,.,TRBJ2-3,TRBD2,TGTGCCAGCAGTTCCCCCTGGGGCGGGAGGGACTCGGGAACAGATACGCAGTATTTT,CASSSPWGGRDSGTDTQYF
TRBV11-2,.,TRBJ1-2,.,TGTGCCAGCAGCCTACCCCGACAAGAAACGGGGGGCTACACCTTC,CASSLPRQETGGYTF
TRBV5-1,.,TRBJ2-3,.,TGCGCCAGCAGCCCTGGAGTAACAGATACGCAGTATTTT,CASSPGVTDTQYF